This paragraph reports one T cell receptor (beta chain). The antigen it binds to is not known. Base qualities are missing; no much larger clone stands one base away. Its CDR3 holds 15 amino acids, cysteine through phenylalanine. Solely the CDR3 DNA is kept, with 45 bases framed from the first base. For this chain, trimming is 5 bases at the V end and 4 bases at the J end, and the number of junction bases without a gene match is 8. The CDR1 and CDR2 encoded by the germline V gene are SGHVS and FNYEAQ. This record belongs to a study of blood T cell repertoires in COVID-19 (dated by TCRdb to between 2020 and 2021). At the level of the whole study: Samples covering the acute and convalescent phases of COVID-19 were provided by collaborators in the United States, Italy and Spain. Samples were obtained from the ongoing ImmuneRACE study (first 160 participants) and from about 1,300 subjects provided by 6 global collaborators. The repertoires were released in a freely available public database intended as a resource for research on the immune response to SARS-CoV-2. Subjects who had been exposed to COVID-19, were actively infected with it, or had recovered from it provided the deeply sampled blood TCRbeta repertoires that made up the dataset. The prospective study material was composed of cDNA or gDNA derived from T cells, B-cell-depleted T cells, or PBMCs. Where available, HLA class I and class II types were obtained from metadata supplied by the sample provider rather than from assay-based typing. A de-identified subject ID, COVID-19 status, age in years and sex were almost always included in the sample metadata.

One collaborating source in Seattle enrolled patients during active infection and followed them longitudinally through the course of disease. Each collaborating institution followed its own protocols to collect whole blood in K2EDTA tubes. Collaborator samples were shipped for TCRbeta analysis as frozen whole blood, isolated PBMCs, or DNA extracted from either sample type. Beyond this particular receptor, the publication reports: Clinical and demographic metadata were provided uncurated, with the amount varying by source and participant.

TCRbeta CDR3 regions were amplified from genomic DNA by means of the immunoSEQ Assay, a bias-controlled multiplex PCR. Processing in the source paper ran as follows. Nucleated cell counts per sample were estimated from amplification of reference gene primers within the assay. To quantify the absolute abundance of each unique TCRbeta CDR3 rearrangement, sequence reads were collapsed and filtered. For each sample, productive Simpson clonality was calculated as the square root of Simpson's diversity index across productive rearrangements. TCRdb obtained this table from immuneACCESS and retained in-frame rearrangements with V and J assigned. These tables miss some clones; where compared with another copy, unresolved V genes account for less than half of the shortfall, and the remainder is unexplained. Clone size and V and J calls were adopted from that table, with D and trimming inferred from the DNA. The sample table holds roughly 410,000 clones, of which around 87% were seen once. Together, the top ten hold roughly 2.1% of the sample.

The sequence joins TRBV7-6 to TRBJ2-1; a stretch of 7 junction bases matches TRBD2. The TCR originated in a woman aged 60-75 years with COVID-19, enrolled during active disease. The sequenced material came from peripheral blood. The CDR3 reads CASSPEAGTYNEQFF. The nucleotides are TGTGCCAGCAGCCCAGAAGCGGGAACTTACAATGAGCAGTTCTTC.